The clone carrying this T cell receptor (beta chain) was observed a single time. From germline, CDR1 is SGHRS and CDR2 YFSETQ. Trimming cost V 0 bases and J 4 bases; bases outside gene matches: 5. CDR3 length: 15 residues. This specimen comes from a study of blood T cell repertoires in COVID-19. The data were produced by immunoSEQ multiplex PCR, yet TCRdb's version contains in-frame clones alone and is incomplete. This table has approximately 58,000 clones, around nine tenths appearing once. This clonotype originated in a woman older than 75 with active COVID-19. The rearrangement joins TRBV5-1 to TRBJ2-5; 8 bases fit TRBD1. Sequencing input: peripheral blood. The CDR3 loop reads CASSLVYRGAETQYF. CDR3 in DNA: TGCGCCAGCAGCTTGGTTTACAGGGGGGCAGAGACCCAGTACTTC.